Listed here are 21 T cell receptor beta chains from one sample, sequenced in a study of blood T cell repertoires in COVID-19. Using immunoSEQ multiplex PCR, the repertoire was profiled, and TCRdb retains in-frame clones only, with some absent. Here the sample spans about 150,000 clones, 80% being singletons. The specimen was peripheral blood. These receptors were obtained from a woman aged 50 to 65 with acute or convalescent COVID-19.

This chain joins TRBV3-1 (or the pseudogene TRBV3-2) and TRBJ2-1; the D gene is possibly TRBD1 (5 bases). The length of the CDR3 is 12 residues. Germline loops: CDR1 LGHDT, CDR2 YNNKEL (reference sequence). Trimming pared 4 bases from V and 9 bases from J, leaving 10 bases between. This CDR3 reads CASSPRGFEQFF. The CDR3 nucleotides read TGTGCCAGCAGCCCAAGGGGCTTTGAGCAGTTCTTC.

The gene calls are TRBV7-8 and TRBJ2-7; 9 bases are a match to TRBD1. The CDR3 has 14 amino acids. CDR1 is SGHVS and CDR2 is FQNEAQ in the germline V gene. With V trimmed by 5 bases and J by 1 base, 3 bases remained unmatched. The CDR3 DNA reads TGTGCCAGCAGCACCGGGACAGGGTCCTACGAGCAGTACTTC. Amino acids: CASSTGTGSYEQYF.

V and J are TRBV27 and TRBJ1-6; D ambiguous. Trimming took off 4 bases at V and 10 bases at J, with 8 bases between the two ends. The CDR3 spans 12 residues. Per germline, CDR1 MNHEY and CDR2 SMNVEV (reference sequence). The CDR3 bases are TGTGCCAGCAGTTCCCACTACTCACCCCTCCACTTT. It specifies CASSSHYSPLHF.

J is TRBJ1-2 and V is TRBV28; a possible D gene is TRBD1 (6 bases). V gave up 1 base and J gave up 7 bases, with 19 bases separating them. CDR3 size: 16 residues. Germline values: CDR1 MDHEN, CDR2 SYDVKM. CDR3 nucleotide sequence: TGTGCCAGCAGTTTATTTACAGGGACGGAAAGATCTGGCTACACCTTC. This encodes CASSLFTGTERSGYTF.

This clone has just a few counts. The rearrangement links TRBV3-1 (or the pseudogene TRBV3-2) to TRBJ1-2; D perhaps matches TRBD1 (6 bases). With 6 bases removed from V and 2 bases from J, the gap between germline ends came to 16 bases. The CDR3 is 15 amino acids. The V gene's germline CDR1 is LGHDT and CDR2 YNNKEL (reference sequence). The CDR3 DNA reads TGTGCCAGCAGGAGTGCCGGGGGGCGCAACTATGGCTACACCTTC. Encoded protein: CASRSAGGRNYGYTF.

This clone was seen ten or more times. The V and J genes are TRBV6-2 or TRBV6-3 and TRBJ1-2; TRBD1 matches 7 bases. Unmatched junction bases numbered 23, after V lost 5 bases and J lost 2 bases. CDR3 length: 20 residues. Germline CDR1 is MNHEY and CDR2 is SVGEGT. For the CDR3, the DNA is TGTGCCAGCAGTACCCTCCCGACATTTCCGGGACAGATGAGGAACTATGGCTACACCTTC. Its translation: CASSTLPTFPGQMRNYGYTF.

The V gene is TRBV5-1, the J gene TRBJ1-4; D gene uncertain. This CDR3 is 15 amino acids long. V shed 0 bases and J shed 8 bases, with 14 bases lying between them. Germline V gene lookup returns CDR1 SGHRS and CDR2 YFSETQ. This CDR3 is CASSLVSGPREKLFF. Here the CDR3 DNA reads TGCGCCAGCAGCTTGGTGAGCGGTCCCCGAGAAAAACTGTTTTTT. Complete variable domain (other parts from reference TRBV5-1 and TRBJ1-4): KAGVTQTPRYLIKTRGQQVTLSCSPISGHRSVSWYQQTPGQGLQFLFEYFSETQRNKGNFPGRFSGRQFSNSRSEMNVSTLELGDSALYLCASSLVSGPREKLFFGSGTQLSVL.

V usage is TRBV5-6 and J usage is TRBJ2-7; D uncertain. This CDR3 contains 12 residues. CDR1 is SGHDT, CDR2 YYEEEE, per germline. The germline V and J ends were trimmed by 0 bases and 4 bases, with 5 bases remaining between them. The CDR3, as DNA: TGTGCCAGCAGCTTGGCCCATTACGAGCAGTACTTC. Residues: CASSLAHYEQYF.

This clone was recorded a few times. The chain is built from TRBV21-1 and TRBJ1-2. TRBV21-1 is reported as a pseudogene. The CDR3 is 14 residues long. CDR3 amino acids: CASSKGGGSWRSTF. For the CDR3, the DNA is TGTGCCAGCAGCAAAGGGGGGGGCAGTTGGCGTAGTACCTTC.

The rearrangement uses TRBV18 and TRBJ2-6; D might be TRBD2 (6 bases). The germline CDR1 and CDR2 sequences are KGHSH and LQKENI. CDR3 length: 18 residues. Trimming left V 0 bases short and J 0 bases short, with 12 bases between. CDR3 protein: CASSPPSGPISGANVLTF. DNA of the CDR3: TGTGCCAGCTCACCACCCAGCGGGCCAATCTCTGGGGCCAACGTCCTGACTTTC.

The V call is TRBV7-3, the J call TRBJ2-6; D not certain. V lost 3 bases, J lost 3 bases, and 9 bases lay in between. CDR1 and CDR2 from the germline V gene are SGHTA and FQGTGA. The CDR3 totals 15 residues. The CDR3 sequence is CASSFYSDGANVLTF. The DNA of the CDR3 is TGTGCCAGCAGCTTCTATTCCGATGGGGCCAACGTCCTGACTTTC. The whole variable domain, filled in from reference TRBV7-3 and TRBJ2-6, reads GAGVSQTPSNKVTEKGKYVELRCDPISGHTALYWYRQSLGQGPEFLIYFQGTGAADDSGLPNDRFFAVRPEGSVSTLKIQRTERGDSAVYLCASSFYSDGANVLTFGAGSRLTVL.

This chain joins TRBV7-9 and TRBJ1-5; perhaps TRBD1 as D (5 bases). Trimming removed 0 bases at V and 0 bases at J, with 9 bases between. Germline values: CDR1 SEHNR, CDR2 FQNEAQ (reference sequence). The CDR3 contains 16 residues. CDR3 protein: CASSLASGISNQPQHF. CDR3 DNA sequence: TGTGCCAGCAGCTTAGCATCAGGGATTAGCAATCAGCCCCAGCATTTT.

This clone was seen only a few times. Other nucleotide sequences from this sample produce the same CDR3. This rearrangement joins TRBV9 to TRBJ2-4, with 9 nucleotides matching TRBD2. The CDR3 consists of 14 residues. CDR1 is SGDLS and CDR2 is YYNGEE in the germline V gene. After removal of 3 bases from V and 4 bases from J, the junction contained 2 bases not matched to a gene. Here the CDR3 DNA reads TGTGCCAGCAGCGGCGGGGGGGCGAAAAACATTCAGTACTTC. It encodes CASSGGGAKNIQYF.

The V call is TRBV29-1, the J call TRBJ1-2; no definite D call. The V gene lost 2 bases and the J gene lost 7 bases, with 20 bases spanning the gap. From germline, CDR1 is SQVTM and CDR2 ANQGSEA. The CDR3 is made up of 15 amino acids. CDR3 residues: CSVESPNERSRGYTF. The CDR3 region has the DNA TGCAGCGTTGAAAGTCCGAACGAGAGGTCTCGTGGCTACACCTTC.

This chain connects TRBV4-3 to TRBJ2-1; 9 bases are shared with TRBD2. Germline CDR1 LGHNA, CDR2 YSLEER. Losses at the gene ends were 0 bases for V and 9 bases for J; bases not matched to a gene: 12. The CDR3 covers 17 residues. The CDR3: CASSQEVRGGRLGEQFF. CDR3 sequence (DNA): TGCGCCAGCAGCCAAGAGGTGCGGGGGGGCCGGTTAGGTGAGCAGTTCTTC.

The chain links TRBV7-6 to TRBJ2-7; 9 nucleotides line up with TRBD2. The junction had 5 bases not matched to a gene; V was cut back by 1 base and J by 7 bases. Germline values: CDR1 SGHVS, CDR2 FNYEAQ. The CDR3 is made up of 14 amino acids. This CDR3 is CASSLVLAGREQYF. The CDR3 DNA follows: TGTGCCAGCAGCTTAGTACTAGCGGGCCGGGAGCAGTACTTC.

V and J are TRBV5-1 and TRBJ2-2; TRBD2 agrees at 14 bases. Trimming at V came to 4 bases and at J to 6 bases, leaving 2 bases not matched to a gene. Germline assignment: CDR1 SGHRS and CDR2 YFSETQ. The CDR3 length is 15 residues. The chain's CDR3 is CASSVTSGGAGELFF. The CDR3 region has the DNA TGCGCCAGCAGCGTGACTAGCGGGGGGGCCGGGGAGCTGTTTTTT.

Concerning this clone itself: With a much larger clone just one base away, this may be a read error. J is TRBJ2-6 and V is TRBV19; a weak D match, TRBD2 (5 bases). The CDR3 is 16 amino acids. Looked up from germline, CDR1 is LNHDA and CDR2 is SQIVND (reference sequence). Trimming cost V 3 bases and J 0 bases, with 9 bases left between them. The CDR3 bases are TGTGCCAGTAGTATCGAGGGTGGCTCTGGGGCCAACGTCCTGACTTTC. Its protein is CASSIEGGSGANVLTF. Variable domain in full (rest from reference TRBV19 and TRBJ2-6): DGGITQSPKYLFRKEGQNVTLSCEQNLNHDAMYWYRQDPGQGLRLIYYSQIVNDFQKGDIAEGYSVSREKKESFPLTVTSAQKNPTAFYLCASSIEGGSGANVLTFGAGSRLTVL.

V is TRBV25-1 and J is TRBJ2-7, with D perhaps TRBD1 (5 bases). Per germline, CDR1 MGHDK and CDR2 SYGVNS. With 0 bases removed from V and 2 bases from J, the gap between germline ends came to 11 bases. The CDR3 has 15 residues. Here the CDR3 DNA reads TGTGCCAGCAGTGAATATCCGCCGACAGCCTACGAGCAGTACTTC. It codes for CASSEYPPTAYEQYF.

The chain's CDR3 is CASSQAPGMETQYF. Here the CDR3 DNA reads TGCGCCAGCAGCCAAGCCCCCGGGATGGAGACCCAGTACTTC. The chain combines TRBV4-3 with TRBJ2-5; TRBD2 is a possible D gene (5 bases). The V gene's germline CDR1 is LGHNA and CDR2 YSLEER. Trimming cost V 1 base and J 5 bases, with 11 bases left between them. This CDR3 is 14 amino acids long.

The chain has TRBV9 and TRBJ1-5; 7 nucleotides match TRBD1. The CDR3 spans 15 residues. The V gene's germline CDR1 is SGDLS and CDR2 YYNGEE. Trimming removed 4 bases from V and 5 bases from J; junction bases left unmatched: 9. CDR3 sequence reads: CASSQWGQTHQPQHF. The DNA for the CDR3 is TGTGCCAGCAGCCAATGGGGACAGACCCATCAGCCCCAGCATTTT.